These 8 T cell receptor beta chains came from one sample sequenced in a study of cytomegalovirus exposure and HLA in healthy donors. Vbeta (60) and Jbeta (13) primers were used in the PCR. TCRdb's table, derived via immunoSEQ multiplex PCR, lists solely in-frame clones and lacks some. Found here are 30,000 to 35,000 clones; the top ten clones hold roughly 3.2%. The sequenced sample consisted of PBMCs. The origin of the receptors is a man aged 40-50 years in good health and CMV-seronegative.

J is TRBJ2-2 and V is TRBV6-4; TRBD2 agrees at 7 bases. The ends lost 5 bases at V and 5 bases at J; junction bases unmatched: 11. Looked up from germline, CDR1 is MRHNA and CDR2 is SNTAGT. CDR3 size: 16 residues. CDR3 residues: CASSPLAASGTGELFF. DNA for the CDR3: TGTGCCAGCAGTCCGCTAGCGGCATCGGGGACCGGGGAGCTGTTTTTT.

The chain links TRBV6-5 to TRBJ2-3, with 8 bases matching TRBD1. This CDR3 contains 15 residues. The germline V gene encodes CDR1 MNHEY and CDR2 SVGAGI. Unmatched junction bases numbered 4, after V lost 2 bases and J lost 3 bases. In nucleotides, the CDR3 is TGTGCCAGCAGTTACGGGAGACAGGGGACAGATACGCAGTATTTT. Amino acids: CASSYGRQGTDTQYF.

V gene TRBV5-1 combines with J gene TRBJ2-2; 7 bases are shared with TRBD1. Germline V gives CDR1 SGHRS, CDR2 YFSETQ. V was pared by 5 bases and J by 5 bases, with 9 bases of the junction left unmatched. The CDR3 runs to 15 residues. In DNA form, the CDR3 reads TGCGCCAGCAGACTGATACAGGGGCGGACCGGGGAGCTGTTTTTT. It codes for CASRLIQGRTGELFF. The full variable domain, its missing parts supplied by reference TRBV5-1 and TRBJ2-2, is KAGVTQTPRYLIKTRGQQVTLSCSPISGHRSVSWYQQTPGQGLQFLFEYFSETQRNKGNFPGRFSGRQFSNSRSEMNVSTLELGDSALYLCASRLIQGRTGELFFGEGSRLTVL.

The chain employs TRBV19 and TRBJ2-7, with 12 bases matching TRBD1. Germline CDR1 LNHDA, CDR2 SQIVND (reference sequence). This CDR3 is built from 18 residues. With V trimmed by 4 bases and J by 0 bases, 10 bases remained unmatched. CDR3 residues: CASSTGTGGSSFSYEQYF. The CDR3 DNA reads TGTGCCAGTAGTACCGGGACAGGGGGCTCGTCGTTCTCCTACGAGCAGTACTTC.

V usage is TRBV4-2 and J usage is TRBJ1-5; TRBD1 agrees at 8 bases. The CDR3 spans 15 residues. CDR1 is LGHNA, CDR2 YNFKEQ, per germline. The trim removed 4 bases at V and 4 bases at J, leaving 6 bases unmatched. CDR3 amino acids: CASSPHGQGNQPQHF. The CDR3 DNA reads TGTGCCAGCAGCCCCCATGGACAGGGAAATCAGCCCCAGCATTTT.

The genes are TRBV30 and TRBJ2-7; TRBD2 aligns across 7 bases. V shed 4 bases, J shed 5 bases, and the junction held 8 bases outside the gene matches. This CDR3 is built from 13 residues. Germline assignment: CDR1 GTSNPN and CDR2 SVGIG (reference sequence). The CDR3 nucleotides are TGTGCCTGGATACGCTCGGGAGGCCACGAGCAGTACTTC. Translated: CAWIRSGGHEQYF.

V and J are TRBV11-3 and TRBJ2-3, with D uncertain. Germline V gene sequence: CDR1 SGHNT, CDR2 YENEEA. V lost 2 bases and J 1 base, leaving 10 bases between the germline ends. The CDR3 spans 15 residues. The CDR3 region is CASSLMGRRTDTQYF. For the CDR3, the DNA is TGTGCCAGCAGCTTAATGGGCAGGCGCACAGATACGCAGTATTTT.

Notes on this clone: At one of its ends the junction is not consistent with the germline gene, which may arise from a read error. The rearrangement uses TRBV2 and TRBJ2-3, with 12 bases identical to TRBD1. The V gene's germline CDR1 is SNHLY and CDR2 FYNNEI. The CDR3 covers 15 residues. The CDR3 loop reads CASASGQGALDKQYF. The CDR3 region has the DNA TGTGCCAGCGCCTCGGGACAGGGGGCGTTAGATAAGCAGTATTTT. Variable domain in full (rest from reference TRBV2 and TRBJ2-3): EPEVTQTPSHQVTQMGQEVILRCVPISNHLYFYWYRQILGQKVEFLVSFYNNEISEKSEIFDDQFSVERPDGSNFTLKIRSTKLEDSAMYFCASASGQGALDKQYFGPGTRLTVL.